This T cell receptor (beta chain) was obtained from a study of cytomegalovirus exposure and HLA in healthy donors. Study overall: Tens of millions of unique TCR sequences came from HLA-typed donors in an early release. Study results and caveats: Later analysis showed TCR association rates varying by HLA locus, highest for DRB1 and lowest for HLA-C. Both high specificity and high sensitivity reportedly marked the classifier's diagnosis of cytomegalovirus status.

This clone was counted once. Antigen unknown. It was with 60 Vbeta and 13 Jbeta primers that the PCR ran. TCRdb's table, derived via immunoSEQ multiplex PCR, lists solely in-frame clones and lacks some. Of 120,000 to 150,000 clones in the sample, approximately 78% were seen once. Germline values: CDR1 SGHDT, CDR2 YYEEEE. The CDR3 covers 15 residues. V gave up 4 bases and J gave up 4 bases, with 17 bases separating them. The V gene is TRBV5-6, the J gene TRBJ2-5, with D maybe TRBD2 (5 bases). This TCR was sampled from a man aged 35 to 55 in good health and CMV-seropositive. The sample taken for sequencing was PBMCs. The CDR3 spells CASSPDPTGIETQYF. DNA for the CDR3: TGTGCCAGCAGCCCCGACCCGACCGGGATAGAGACCCAGTACTTC.